This is a list of T cell receptor beta chains from one sample in a study of cytomegalovirus exposure and HLA in healthy donors. Some clones are missing from TCRdb's copy, which holds only in-frame ones; the method was immunoSEQ multiplex PCR. Seen in this sample are 120,000 to 150,000 clones; the ten most common clones hold approximately 2.6%. Sequencing was performed on PBMCs. These receptors originate from a man aged 40-49 years in good health and CMV-seronegative. Both conserved end residues are part of each CDR3. D genes are given only for firm matches.

j_call d_call v_call cdr3_length cdr3_nt cdr3_aa
TRBJ2-1 NA TRBV19 15 TGTGCCAGTAGTATCGGTCCAGGCCCCTACAATGAGCAGTTCTTC CASSIGPGPYNEQFF
TRBJ2-3 NA TRBV6-6 13 TGTGCCAGCAGACAGGAACACACAGATACGCAGTATTTT CASRQEHTDTQYF
TRBJ2-3 TRBD2 TRBV5-1 16 TGCGCCAGCAGTTTCCTGGACGGGAGGAGCACAGATACGCAGTATTTT CASSFLDGRSTDTQYF
TRBJ2-1 NA TRBV2 13 TGTGCCAGCAGGGGAGAGTCCTACAATGAGCAGTTCTTC CASRGESYNEQFF
TRBJ1-2 NA TRBV9 14 TGTGCCAGCAATCCGGGAAACGGCATAGTCGGCTACACCTTC CASNPGNGIVGYTF
TRBJ2-3 NA TRBV29-1 15 TGCAGCGTCGAAAGACTTTATCAGAGCACAGATACGCAGTATTTT CSVERLYQSTDTQYF
TRBJ2-1 NA TRBV4-3 12 TGCGCCAGCAGCCTCACCCGGGAGGAGCAGTTCTTC CASSLTREEQFF
TRBJ1-2 NA TRBV7-9 14 TGTGCCAGCAGTTACTGGGACTCGCCCTATGGCTACACCTTC CASSYWDSPYGYTF
TRBJ1-1 TRBD1 TRBV28 17 TGTGCCAGCAGTATACCGATCTGGACAGGATTGAACACTGAAGCTTTCTTT CASSIPIWTGLNTEAFF
TRBJ1-1 TRBD1 TRBV7-2 15 TGTGCCAGCAGCTTGGATACAGGGGGGCTAACTGAAGCTTTCTTT CASSLDTGGLTEAFF
TRBJ1-4 NA TRBV5-6 15 TGTGCCAGCAGCTGGCAGGGTTCTCAAGGTGAAAAACTGTTTTTT CASSWQGSQGEKLFF
TRBJ2-5 TRBD2 TRBV2 16 TGTGCCAGCAGTGAAGCGGGCGGGGGGGCCCGGGAGACCCAGTACTTC CASSEAGGGARETQYF
TRBJ2-7 NA TRBV7-9 16 TGTGCCAGCAGCTATAACCGGGACACTCCATCCTACGAGCAGTACTTC CASSYNRDTPSYEQYF
TRBJ1-2 NA TRBV7-8 13 TGTGCCAGCAGCCTTCAGGACAGTGAGGGCTACACCTTC CASSLQDSEGYTF
TRBJ1-5 NA TRBV4-1 15 TGCGCCAGCAGCCAAGAGCTCGGGGTAGGGCAGCCCCAGCATTTT CASSQELGVGQPQHF
TRBJ2-1 TRBD1 TRBV6-5 16 TGTGCCAGCAGTTGGGCCGACAGGGGGCTGAAGAATGAGCAGTTCTTC CASSWADRGLKNEQFF
TRBJ1-3 TRBD1 TRBV28 15 TGTGCCAGCAGTTTAGGGACAGGGACAGGAAACACCATATATTTT CASSLGTGTGNTIYF
TRBJ2-5 NA TRBV28 16 TGTGCCAGCAGTTTACGAGGCCGTACCAGCACGGAGACCCAGTACTTC CASSLRGRTSTETQYF
TRBJ2-3 NA TRBV5-6 15 TGTGCCAGCAGCCTGGACACGCCTAGCACAGATACGCAGTATTTT CASSLDTPSTDTQYF
TRBJ2-3 NA TRBV7-8 15 TGTGCCGTACGAAGACGCCGGGACTCTGGGGATACGCAGTATTTT CAVRRRRDSGDTQYF
TRBJ2-2 NA TRBV5-1 15 TGCGCCAGCAGGAAGAGGGCAGGGGACACCGGGGAGCTGTTTTTT CASRKRAGDTGELFF
TRBJ2-7 NA TRBV5-1 13 TGCGCCAGCAGTTTTGGGCATTCCTACGAGCAGTACTTC CASSFGHSYEQYF
TRBJ2-7 NA TRBV28 15 TGTGCCAGCAGTTTATCTGGTGGGTCGGGCTACGAGCAGTACTTC CASSLSGGSGYEQYF
TRBJ2-1 TRBD1 TRBV13 15 TGTGCCAGCAGCTTGGACAGGGTGAGGTACAATGAGCAGTTCTTC CASSLDRVRYNEQFF
TRBJ2-7 TRBD2 TRBV4-1 17 TGCGCCAGCAGCCAAGAGGGACTAGCGGATTACTCCTACGAGCAGTACTTC CASSQEGLADYSYEQYF
TRBJ2-1 NA TRBV5-4 15 TGTGCCAGCAGCCCACAGGGCCTGGGAAACAATGAGCAGTTCTTC CASSPQGLGNNEQFF
TRBJ1-6 NA TRBV19 14 TGTGCCAGTAGTCCGCGGACAGAGAATTCACCCCTCCACTTT CASSPRTENSPLHF
TRBJ1-1 TRBD1 TRBV6-5 15 TGTGCCAGCAGTGGATACAGGGGGAAGGCAGTTGAAGCTTTCTTT CASSGYRGKAVEAFF
TRBJ2-7 TRBD1 TRBV2 13 TGTGCCAGCAGTATCCAGGGGGAAAACGAGCAGTACTTC CASSIQGENEQYF
TRBJ2-1 NA TRBV10-3 15 TGTGCCATCAGCCAAACCCGGACTGATCGGGGAGAGCAGTTCTTC CAISQTRTDRGEQFF
TRBJ1-1 NA TRBV11-2 13 TGTGCCAGCAGCTTAACGAGCAACACTGAAGCTTTCTTT CASSLTSNTEAFF
TRBJ2-1 TRBD2 TRBV19 14 TGTGCCAGTAGTCGGGGACTAGCGGACAATGAGCAGTTCTTC CASSRGLADNEQFF
TRBJ2-5 NA TRBV5-6 12 TGTGCCAGCAGCTTAATCCAGGAGACCCAGTACTTC CASSLIQETQYF
TRBJ2-3 TRBD1 TRBV6-1 15 TGTGCCAGCAGCGGGGACAGGACTAGCACAGATACGCAGTATTTT CASSGDRTSTDTQYF
TRBJ1-2 TRBD1 TRBV27 15 TGTGCCAGCAGTTTCGTAGGACAGGGAGACTATGGCTACACCTTC CASSFVGQGDYGYTF
TRBJ2-3 NA TRBV2 18 TGTGCCAGCAGCGAAAGGCTAGCGATAGACCGTTCCACAGATACGCAGTATTTT CASSERLAIDRSTDTQYF
TRBJ1-5 NA TRBV5-6 14 TGTGCCAGCAGCTTTGGACGGGGGTGGGAGCCCCAGCATTTT CASSFGRGWEPQHF
TRBJ2-3 TRBD2 TRBV13 21 TGTGCCAGCAGCCTAACTTCGGGACTAGCGGGGGGCGAAGCTAGCACAGATACGCAGTATTTT CASSLTSGLAGGEASTDTQYF
TRBJ2-6 TRBD1 TRBV19 15 TGTGCCAGTAACGACAGGGGAAGCGGGGCCAACGTCCTGACTTTC CASNDRGSGANVLTF
TRBJ1-6 TRBD1 TRBV28 16 TGTGCCAGCAGTTCCTCACAGGGGCATTATAATTCACCCCTCCACTTT CASSSSQGHYNSPLHF
TRBJ1-2 TRBD1 TRBV4-2 11 TGTGCCAGCCGGTTAGGGGGCGGCTACACCTTC CASRLGGGYTF
TRBJ1-2 NA TRBV7-8 18 TGTGCCAGCAGCTTAGATTTCCGGGACAACTTGGGGAACTATGGCTACACCTTC CASSLDFRDNLGNYGYTF
TRBJ2-2 NA TRBV6-1 14 TGTGCCAGCAGATTCTCCGCGAACACCGGGGAGCTGTTTTTT CASRFSANTGELFF
TRBJ2-7 NA TRBV29-1 13 TGCAGCGTTGCCAGAACAAGAAGCTACGAGCAGTACTTC CSVARTRSYEQYF
TRBJ1-3 NA TRBV18 14 TGTGCCAGCTCACCATCGACAACTGGAAACACCATATATTTT CASSPSTTGNTIYF
TRBJ1-4 NA TRBV19 16 TGTGCCAGTAGTATCTCACGAGTCCCCCAACGCGAAAAACTGTTTTTT CASSISRVPQREKLFF
TRBJ2-1 TRBD1 TRBV5-1 15 TGCGCCAGCAGCTCGGGGACAGGTAACTACAATGAGCAGTTCTTC CASSSGTGNYNEQFF
TRBJ2-3 TRBD2 TRBV2 19 TGTGCCAGCAGTGAAGTGGTTAGCGGGACCGGATATAGCACAGATACGCAGTATTTT CASSEVVSGTGYSTDTQYF
TRBJ2-3 NA TRBV19 14 TGTGCCAGAAGGAACGGCAGACTAACAGATACGCAGTATTTT CARRNGRLTDTQYF
TRBJ1-1 TRBD1 TRBV4-1 14 TGCGCCAGCAGCCAGGGACAGGGGAGAACTGAAGCTTTCTTT CASSQGQGRTEAFF
TRBJ2-2 TRBD1 TRBV4-3 16 TGCGCCAGCAGCCAGGTGCCAGGGGGCACCGCCGGGGAGCTGTTTTTT CASSQVPGGTAGELFF
TRBJ2-7 TRBD1 TRBV29-1 11 TGCAGCGTTGGACAGGGGCTCGAGCAGTACTTC CSVGQGLEQYF
TRBJ2-7 NA TRBV6-1 13 TGTGCCAGCAGTGAAGCGCGCGGATACGAGCAGTACTTC CASSEARGYEQYF
TRBJ2-7 TRBD1 TRBV7-3 16 TGTGCCAGCAGCTTAAGAACAGGGACAGGGGGTGAGAAGCAGTACTTC CASSLRTGTGGEKQYF
TRBJ2-7 TRBD1 TRBV5-5 16 TGTGCCAGCAGTTCCGGGACAGGGATCTCAGAATACGAGCAGTACTTC CASSSGTGISEYEQYF
TRBJ2-5 NA TRBV5-1 16 TGCGCCAGCAGCTTGGATGGGGGGGCGGATGGAGAGACCCAGTACTTC CASSLDGGADGETQYF
TRBJ2-3 TRBD2 TRBV7-2 18 TGTGCCAGCAGCTTAGCAGGGACTAGCGATCGCGGCACAGATACGCAGTATTTT CASSLAGTSDRGTDTQYF
TRBJ2-7 TRBD1 TRBV7-8 15 TGTGCCAGCAGCTTAGGTTTGACAGGGGGGAGGGAGCAGTACTTC CASSLGLTGGREQYF
TRBJ2-4 NA TRBV5-1 13 TGCGCCAGCAGCTGGGGGCCCCAAAACATTCAGTACTTC CASSWGPQNIQYF